This T cell receptor (beta chain) stems from a study of cytotoxic CD8 clonotypes in ibrutinib-treated CLL. Findings and limits, study-wide: The study sampled sustained-remission and progressing patients at different times. On treatment, the uncommon public clonotypes contracted or remained stable.

The planned depth of sequencing spanned 1 in 200,000 to 1 in 1 million T cells. Method: immunoSEQ multiplex PCR; TCRdb's copy keeps in-frame clones and lacks some. This table has roughly 54,000 clones, 57% appearing once. Germline assignment: CDR1 MNHEY and CDR2 SMNVEV (reference sequence). The V gene lost 1 base and the J gene lost 9 bases, with 10 bases spanning the gap. This CDR3 has 13 residues. This clone was counted between two and nine times. Antigen: not known. At the DNA level, this CDR3 is encoded by other sequences in the same sample as well. The sequencing used PBMCs, collected after 24 months of ibrutinib treatment. The chain recombines TRBV27 with TRBJ2-1; D unresolved. This TCR was recovered from a human donor with chronic lymphocytic leukemia. CDR3 protein: CASSLWASGEQFF. CDR3 DNA: TGTGCCAGCAGTTTATGGGCGTCCGGTGAGCAGTTCTTC.